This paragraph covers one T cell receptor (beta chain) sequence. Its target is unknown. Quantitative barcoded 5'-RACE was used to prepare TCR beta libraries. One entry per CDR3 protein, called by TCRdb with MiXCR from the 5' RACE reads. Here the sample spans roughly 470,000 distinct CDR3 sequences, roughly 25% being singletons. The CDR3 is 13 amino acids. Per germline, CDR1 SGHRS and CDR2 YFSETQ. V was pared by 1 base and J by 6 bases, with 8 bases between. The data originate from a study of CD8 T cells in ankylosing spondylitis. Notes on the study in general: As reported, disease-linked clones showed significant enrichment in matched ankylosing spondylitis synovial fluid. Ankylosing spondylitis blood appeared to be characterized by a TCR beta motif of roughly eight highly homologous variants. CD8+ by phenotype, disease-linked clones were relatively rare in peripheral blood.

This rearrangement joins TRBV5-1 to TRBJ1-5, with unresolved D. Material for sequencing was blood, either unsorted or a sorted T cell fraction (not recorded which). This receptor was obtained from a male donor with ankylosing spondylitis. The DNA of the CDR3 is TGCGCCAGCAGCTTGTTCCCTCTTCAGCCCCAGCATTTT. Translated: CASSLFPLQPQHF.